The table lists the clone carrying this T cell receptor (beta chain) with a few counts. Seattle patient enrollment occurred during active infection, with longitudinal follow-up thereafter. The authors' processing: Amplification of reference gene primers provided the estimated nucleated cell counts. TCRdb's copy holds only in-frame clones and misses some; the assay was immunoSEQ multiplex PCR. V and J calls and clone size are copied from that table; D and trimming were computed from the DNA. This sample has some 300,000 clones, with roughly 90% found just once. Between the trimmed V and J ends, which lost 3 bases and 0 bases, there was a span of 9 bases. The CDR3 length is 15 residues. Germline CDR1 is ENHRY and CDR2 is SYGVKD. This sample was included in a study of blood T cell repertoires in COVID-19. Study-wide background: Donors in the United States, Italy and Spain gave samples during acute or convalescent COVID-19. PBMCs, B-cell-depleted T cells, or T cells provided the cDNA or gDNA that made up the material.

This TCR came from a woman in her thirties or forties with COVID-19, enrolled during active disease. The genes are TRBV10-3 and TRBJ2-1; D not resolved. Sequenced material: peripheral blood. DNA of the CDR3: TGTGCCATCAGTGATCCGGGTGTCTCCTACAATGAGCAGTTCTTC. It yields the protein CAISDPGVSYNEQFF.